Listed below are T cell receptor beta chains from one sample, sequenced in a study of memory B cells and T cells in multiple sclerosis. Their antigen targets remain unknown. Using immunoSEQ multiplex PCR, the repertoire was profiled, and TCRdb retains in-frame clones only, with some absent. The sample has under 50,000 clones, roughly 80% seen once. The source material was PBMCs from blood kept in culture. These TCRs come from a human donor with multiple sclerosis. Both conserved end residues are part of each CDR3. The order of the fields is V gene, clone size, D gene, J gene, CDR3 DNA, CDR3 protein. D genes are given only for firm matches. Rows may omit the clone size; those that give it use once, few, many or a size class.

v_call: TRBV28
clone_size: NA
d_call: NA
j_call: TRBJ2-7
cdr3_nt: TGTGCCAGCAGTTCCCAAACGGTTTACGAGCAGTACTTC
cdr3_aa: CASSSQTVYEQYF

v_call: TRBV19
clone_size: NA
d_call: NA
j_call: TRBJ2-3
cdr3_nt: TGTGCCAGTAGTAATCCCTCGGGGGACACAGATACGCAGTATTTT
cdr3_aa: CASSNPSGDTDTQYF

v_call: TRBV28
clone_size: NA
d_call: NA
j_call: TRBJ1-4
cdr3_nt: TGTGCCAGCAAGGTCGGGACACCGAATGAAAAACTGTTTTTT
cdr3_aa: CASKVGTPNEKLFF

v_call: TRBV28
clone_size: NA
d_call: TRBD2
j_call: TRBJ2-1
cdr3_nt: TGTGCCAGCAGTTTATGGGCGGGGGGGCGAAATGAGCAGTTCTTC
cdr3_aa: CASSLWAGGRNEQFF

v_call: TRBV19
clone_size: once
d_call: NA
j_call: TRBJ1-1
cdr3_nt: TGTGCCAGTAGTTTAGGACAAAAGAACACTGAAGCTTTCTTT
cdr3_aa: CASSLGQKNTEAFF

v_call: TRBV14
clone_size: NA
d_call: NA
j_call: TRBJ1-2
cdr3_nt: TGTGCCAGCAGCCAAGATCCGAGGACAGCGACTTACGGCCGGGACTATGGCTACACCTTC
cdr3_aa: CASSQDPRTATYGRDYGYTF

v_call: TRBV7-2
clone_size: NA
d_call: NA
j_call: TRBJ2-7
cdr3_nt: TGTGCCAGCAGCTTAGAACAGGGACCCTTAACCTACGAGCAGTACTTC
cdr3_aa: CASSLEQGPLTYEQYF

v_call: TRBV6-1
clone_size: NA
d_call: TRBD1
j_call: TRBJ2-7
cdr3_nt: TGTGCCAGCAGTGACCGGGACAGGGCCATGGACGAGCAGTACTTC
cdr3_aa: CASSDRDRAMDEQYF

v_call: TRBV6-4
clone_size: NA
d_call: NA
j_call: TRBJ1-2
cdr3_nt: TGTGCCAGCAGTGAGCAATTTGGGGCGGTCTCCTATGGCTACACCTTC
cdr3_aa: CASSEQFGAVSYGYTF

v_call: TRBV5-1
clone_size: NA
d_call: NA
j_call: TRBJ2-2
cdr3_nt: TGCGCCAGCAGCTTGACCGATTACAGCGGGGAGCTGTTTTTT
cdr3_aa: CASSLTDYSGELFF

v_call: TRBV10-3
clone_size: NA
d_call: NA
j_call: TRBJ1-2
cdr3_nt: TGTGCCACCGCACAGAGCACGGACTATGGCTACACCTTC
cdr3_aa: CATAQSTDYGYTF

v_call: TRBV4-1
clone_size: NA
d_call: NA
j_call: TRBJ2-3
cdr3_nt: TGCGCCAGCAGCCAAGATGGGATGCCAGATACGCAGTATTTT
cdr3_aa: CASSQDGMPDTQYF

v_call: TRBV6-5
clone_size: NA
d_call: NA
j_call: TRBJ1-3
cdr3_nt: TGTGCCAGCAGTTACACGGCGTTTGGAAACACCATATATTTT
cdr3_aa: CASSYTAFGNTIYF

v_call: TRBV5-1
clone_size: NA
d_call: NA
j_call: TRBJ2-1
cdr3_nt: TGCGCCAGCAGCTTGGGGCGGGGGCCATATTATTACAATGAGCAGTTCTTC
cdr3_aa: CASSLGRGPYYYNEQFF

v_call: TRBV6-1
clone_size: NA
d_call: TRBD1
j_call: TRBJ1-2
cdr3_nt: TGTGCCAGCAGTGAAAGTAGAGGGACAGGGGTTTTCTATGGCTACACCTTC
cdr3_aa: CASSESRGTGVFYGYTF

v_call: TRBV30
clone_size: NA
d_call: TRBD1
j_call: TRBJ1-6
cdr3_nt: TGTGCCTGGGACCCCGGGACAGATAATTCACCCCTCCACTTT
cdr3_aa: CAWDPGTDNSPLHF

v_call: TRBV7-2
clone_size: NA
d_call: NA
j_call: TRBJ1-1
cdr3_nt: TGTGCCAGCAGCTCAGGGTTCATGAACACTGAAGCTTTCTTT
cdr3_aa: CASSSGFMNTEAFF

v_call: TRBV7-9
clone_size: NA
d_call: NA
j_call: TRBJ2-5
cdr3_nt: TGTGCCAGCAGCTTTTCAGCTCAAGAGACCCAGTACTTC
cdr3_aa: CASSFSAQETQYF

v_call: TRBV11-2
clone_size: NA
d_call: NA
j_call: TRBJ2-7
cdr3_nt: TGTGCCAGCAGTCCGGGACTTGGCTACGAGCAGTACTTC
cdr3_aa: CASSPGLGYEQYF

v_call: TRBV4-1
clone_size: NA
d_call: TRBD1
j_call: TRBJ2-7
cdr3_nt: TGCGCCAGCAGCCCCAGCCAGGGGGTCTACGAGCAGTACTTC
cdr3_aa: CASSPSQGVYEQYF

v_call: TRBV6-6
clone_size: NA
d_call: TRBD1
j_call: TRBJ1-5
cdr3_nt: TGTGCCAGCAGAAAGGGACAGGGTCATCAGCCCCAGCATTTT
cdr3_aa: CASRKGQGHQPQHF

v_call: TRBV4-1
clone_size: NA
d_call: NA
j_call: TRBJ1-6
cdr3_nt: TGCGCCAGCAGCCAGGATTTCTATAATTCACCCCTCCACTTT
cdr3_aa: CASSQDFYNSPLHF

v_call: TRBV30
clone_size: once
d_call: NA
j_call: TRBJ1-1
cdr3_nt: TGTGCCTGGAGTTTCTTTGGGGGAGGGGACACTGAAGCTTTCTTT
cdr3_aa: CAWSFFGGGDTEAFF

v_call: TRBV4-1
clone_size: NA
d_call: TRBD2
j_call: TRBJ2-7
cdr3_nt: TGCGCCAGCAGCCAAGGGGCACTAGCGGGGGACGAGCAGTACTTC
cdr3_aa: CASSQGALAGDEQYF

v_call: TRBV27
clone_size: NA
d_call: NA
j_call: TRBJ1-2
cdr3_nt: TGTGCCAGCAGTTTGGCAGGAAGCTATGGCTACACCTTC
cdr3_aa: CASSLAGSYGYTF

v_call: TRBV7-9
clone_size: NA
d_call: NA
j_call: TRBJ2-3
cdr3_nt: TGTGCCAGCAGCTTAAGTATACGAGGCGATACGCAGTATTTT
cdr3_aa: CASSLSIRGDTQYF

v_call: TRBV19
clone_size: NA
d_call: NA
j_call: TRBJ2-4
cdr3_nt: TGTGCCAGTAGTATATGGGGGCGAGAAAACATTCAGTACTTC
cdr3_aa: CASSIWGRENIQYF

v_call: TRBV7-9
clone_size: NA
d_call: NA
j_call: TRBJ2-7
cdr3_nt: TGTGCCAGCAGCTTAACTCGGACAGCTTACGAGCAGTACTTC
cdr3_aa: CASSLTRTAYEQYF

v_call: TRBV19
clone_size: NA
d_call: NA
j_call: TRBJ1-6
cdr3_nt: TGTGCCAGTAGTATTGCGGTCCCAGAAGATTCACCCCTCCACTTT
cdr3_aa: CASSIAVPEDSPLHF

v_call: TRBV19
clone_size: NA
d_call: NA
j_call: TRBJ1-3
cdr3_nt: TGTGCCAGTAGTATCAGTGGCAGGGCCTCTGGAAACACCATATATTTT
cdr3_aa: CASSISGRASGNTIYF

v_call: TRBV10-3
clone_size: NA
d_call: TRBD2
j_call: TRBJ2-2
cdr3_nt: TGTGCCATCAGTGAGAATCCGGGGGGGCCCACCGGGGAGCTGTTTTTT
cdr3_aa: CAISENPGGPTGELFF

v_call: TRBV4-2
clone_size: NA
d_call: NA
j_call: TRBJ2-1
cdr3_nt: TGTGCCAGCAGCCAAGAAGGTAGCGGAAGCTCCTACAATGAGCAGTTCTTC
cdr3_aa: CASSQEGSGSSYNEQFF

v_call: TRBV2
clone_size: NA
d_call: TRBD1
j_call: TRBJ2-2
cdr3_nt: TGTGCCAGCAGCTACCGGGACAGGGGCACCGGGGAGCTGTTTTTT
cdr3_aa: CASSYRDRGTGELFF

v_call: TRBV30
clone_size: once
d_call: NA
j_call: TRBJ1-6
cdr3_nt: TGTGCCTGGAGCGGGGGCAATTCACCCCTCCACTTT
cdr3_aa: CAWSGGNSPLHF

v_call: TRBV2
clone_size: NA
d_call: NA
j_call: TRBJ1-6
cdr3_nt: TGTGCCAGCAGCGACAACTATAATTCACCCCTCCACTTT
cdr3_aa: CASSDNYNSPLHF

v_call: TRBV29-1
clone_size: NA
d_call: TRBD2
j_call: TRBJ2-7
cdr3_nt: TGCAGCGTTGAAGATCGGGGGGACGAGCAGTACTTC
cdr3_aa: CSVEDRGDEQYF

v_call: TRBV2
clone_size: NA
d_call: NA
j_call: TRBJ1-1
cdr3_nt: TGTGCCAGCAGTGCACAGCGGGCGAACACTGAAGCTTTCTTT
cdr3_aa: CASSAQRANTEAFF

v_call: TRBV4-1
clone_size: NA
d_call: NA
j_call: TRBJ1-1
cdr3_nt: TGCGCCAGCAGCCATGGACAGAACACTGAAGCTTTCTTT
cdr3_aa: CASSHGQNTEAFF

v_call: TRBV11-1
clone_size: NA
d_call: TRBD1
j_call: TRBJ2-7
cdr3_nt: TGTGCCAGCAGCCGGGACAGAGGGGACGAGCAGTACTTC
cdr3_aa: CASSRDRGDEQYF

v_call: TRBV18
clone_size: once
d_call: NA
j_call: TRBJ2-1
cdr3_nt: TGTGCCAGCTCACCTATAGAGGATGAGCAGTTCTTC
cdr3_aa: CASSPIEDEQFF

v_call: TRBV5-1
clone_size: NA
d_call: NA
j_call: TRBJ1-2
cdr3_nt: TGCGCCAGCAGCTTCGACAATAGGGCTGTCGGGGTCTTC
cdr3_aa: CASSFDNRAVGVF

v_call: TRBV27
clone_size: NA
d_call: TRBD1
j_call: TRBJ1-4
cdr3_nt: TGTGCCAGCAGTAGGACAGGGGCCTTTCGTGAAAAACTGTTTTTT
cdr3_aa: CASSRTGAFREKLFF

v_call: TRBV2
clone_size: NA
d_call: TRBD1
j_call: TRBJ2-7
cdr3_nt: TGTGCCAGCAGCGGGGACAGGGACGAGCAGTACTTC
cdr3_aa: CASSGDRDEQYF

v_call: TRBV20-1
clone_size: once
d_call: NA
j_call: TRBJ1-2
cdr3_nt: TGCAGTGCTAGTTTCTATGGCTACACCTTC
cdr3_aa: CSASFYGYTF

v_call: TRBV4-3
clone_size: once
d_call: NA
j_call: TRBJ1-4
cdr3_nt: TGCGCCAGCAGCCAAGCTACCCCAGGGGATGAAAAACTGTTTTTT
cdr3_aa: CASSQATPGDEKLFF

v_call: TRBV7-8
clone_size: NA
d_call: NA
j_call: TRBJ1-1
cdr3_nt: TGTGCCAGCAGTTCATCATACAGGAACACTGAAGCTTTCTTT
cdr3_aa: CASSSSYRNTEAFF

v_call: TRBV18
clone_size: few
d_call: NA
j_call: TRBJ2-1
cdr3_nt: TGTGCCAGCTCACCGGACGGCAATGAGCAGTTCTTC
cdr3_aa: CASSPDGNEQFF

v_call: TRBV5-1
clone_size: NA
d_call: NA
j_call: TRBJ2-2
cdr3_nt: TGCGCCAGCAGCCAGGGACACTCGAACACCGGGGAGCTGTTTTTT
cdr3_aa: CASSQGHSNTGELFF

v_call: TRBV27
clone_size: NA
d_call: NA
j_call: TRBJ2-7
cdr3_nt: TGTGCCAGCAGTTCTATAGGACAGCGAATTTACGAGCAGTACTTC
cdr3_aa: CASSSIGQRIYEQYF

v_call: TRBV7-6
clone_size: NA
d_call: NA
j_call: TRBJ1-1
cdr3_nt: TGTGCCAGCAGCTTAGCGGACAGCTTGAACACTGAAGCTTTCTTT
cdr3_aa: CASSLADSLNTEAFF

v_call: TRBV6-1
clone_size: NA
d_call: TRBD1
j_call: TRBJ1-6
cdr3_nt: TGTGCCAGCAGCGTTACGGGACAGGGGAATTCACCCCTCCACTTT
cdr3_aa: CASSVTGQGNSPLHF

v_call: TRBV5-6
clone_size: once
d_call: TRBD1
j_call: TRBJ2-1
cdr3_nt: TGTGCCAGCAGCCAACCGGGACAGGGATTCTACAATGAGCAGTTCTTC
cdr3_aa: CASSQPGQGFYNEQFF

v_call: TRBV19
clone_size: NA
d_call: NA
j_call: TRBJ1-2
cdr3_nt: TGTGCCAGTACTCTATTGGGGTCAGGGACCCCCAACTATGGCTACACCTTC
cdr3_aa: CASTLLGSGTPNYGYTF